A single sample is the source of the 14 T cell receptor beta chains below, sequenced in a study of OX40 agonist ivuxolimab in advanced cancers. The library was prepared using the immunoSEQ multiplex PCR assay. Sourced from immuneACCESS, this table was stored by TCRdb with only in-frame sequences that have V and J called. A share of the clones is absent; for the studies checked, an unresolved V gene accounts for under half, and the remainder has no known explanation. Within this sample are tens of thousands of clones, with around 90% of them counted one time only. The ten largest clonotypes hold around 10% of the sample. Specimen: CD4+ or CD8+ T cells sorted from blood, collected in a trial of the OX40 agonist ivuxolimab. All receptors derive from an adult with an advanced solid tumor such as melanoma, head and neck, liver or kidney cancer.

The genes are TRBV6-5 and TRBJ1-1, with TRBD1 as a possible D gene (5 bases). The CDR3 is 14 amino acids. The V gene lost 2 bases and the J gene lost 0 bases, with 7 bases spanning the gap. CDR1 is MNHEY and CDR2 is SVGAGI in the germline V gene. The CDR3 protein is CASSYGGLNTEAFF. DNA for the CDR3: TGTGCCAGCAGTTACGGGGGTTTGAACACTGAAGCTTTCTTT.

V is TRBV7-6 and J is TRBJ2-3; no clear D gene. Germline assignment: CDR1 SGHVS and CDR2 FNYEAQ. V was pared by 2 bases and J by 5 bases, with 14 bases between. The CDR3 runs to 15 residues. This CDR3 reads CASSLPGHSQDTQYF. CDR3 coding DNA: TGTGCCAGCAGCTTACCCGGGCACTCACAAGATACGCAGTATTTT. Full variable domain (remainder filled in from reference TRBV7-6 and TRBJ2-3): GAGVSQSPRYKVTKRGQDVALRCDPISGHVSLYWYRQALGQGPEFLTYFNYEAQQDKSGLPNDRFSAERPEGSISTLTIQRTEQRDSAMYRCASSLPGHSQDTQYFGPGTRLTVL.

This rearrangement joins TRBV27 to TRBJ2-1, with 8 bases fitting TRBD2. V lost 2 bases to trimming and J lost 6 bases; unmatched junction nucleotides: 6. The CDR3 consists of 15 residues. Germline V gene lookup returns CDR1 MNHEY and CDR2 SMNVEV (reference sequence). CDR3 residues: CASSLGTSGPNEQFF. The CDR3 DNA follows: TGTGCCAGCAGTTTAGGCACTAGCGGACCCAATGAGCAGTTCTTC.

The V and J genes are TRBV15 and TRBJ1-1; no reliable D call. This CDR3 is built from 13 residues. Germline CDR1 is LNHNV and CDR2 is YYDKDF (reference sequence). With 5 bases removed from V and 3 bases from J, the gap between germline ends came to 10 bases. The CDR3 spells CATSGTGYTEAFF. CDR3 DNA sequence: TGTGCCACCAGCGGTACGGGTTACACTGAAGCTTTCTTT.

The sample holds one count of this clone. The chain uses TRBV5-6 and TRBJ2-7; unclear D gene. Germline V lookup: CDR1 SGHDT, CDR2 YYEEEE. The CDR3 totals 14 residues. V lost 2 bases and J 0 bases, leaving 9 bases between the germline ends. The CDR3 DNA reads TGTGCCAGCAGCTTATTCCAAGACTCCTACGAGCAGTACTTC. Translated, it gives CASSLFQDSYEQYF.

The chain carries TRBV9 and TRBJ2-1; the match to TRBD2 covers 7 bases. This CDR3 comprises 13 residues. Germline V gene lookup returns CDR1 SGDLS and CDR2 YYNGEE. V shed 7 bases and J 1 base; nucleotides not matched to a gene: 2. This CDR3 reads CASDSGSYNEQFF. The CDR3, as DNA: TGTGCCAGCGATAGCGGGTCCTACAATGAGCAGTTCTTC.

The J gene is TRBJ2-5, the V gene TRBV7-2; D may be TRBD2 (6 bases). This CDR3 is built from 13 residues. Deletions cut 5 bases from V and 2 bases from J, with 9 bases between. Germline V gene lookup returns CDR1 SGHTA and CDR2 FQGNSA. The CDR3 reads CASSTGLQETQYF. In nucleotides, the CDR3 is TGTGCCAGCAGCACTGGACTACAAGAGACCCAGTACTTC.

The chain recombines TRBV5-1 with TRBJ2-3; 8 bases are a match to TRBD2. The V gene's germline CDR1 is SGHRS and CDR2 YFSETQ. V shed 0 bases and J 3 bases; nucleotides not matched to a gene: 9. The CDR3 is 17 amino acids. The CDR3 DNA is TGCGCCAGCAGCTTGGTCCGAGCGGGGGCTATAACAGATACGCAGTATTTT. Translation: CASSLVRAGAITDTQYF.

The genes are TRBV28 and TRBJ1-5; tentative D call: TRBD1 (6 bases). The CDR3 totals 14 residues. In germline, CDR1 is MDHEN, CDR2 SYDVKM. V shed 1 base and J shed 4 bases, with 8 bases lying between them. The chain's CDR3 is CASSLLQGNQPQHF. As DNA, the CDR3 is TGTGCCAGCAGTTTATTACAGGGAAATCAGCCCCAGCATTTT. The full variable domain, its missing parts supplied by reference TRBV28 and TRBJ1-5, is DVKVTQSSRYLVKRTGEKVFLECVQDMDHENMFWYRQDPGLGLRLIYFSYDVKMKEKGDIPEGYSVSREKKERFSLILESASTNQTSMYLCASSLLQGNQPQHFGDGTRLSIL.

V and J are TRBV7-9 and TRBJ2-5; D is uncertain. The CDR3 is made up of 13 amino acids. Trimming cost V 2 bases and J 5 bases, with 9 bases left between them. Germline V CDR1 and CDR2: SEHNR, FQNEAQ (reference sequence). The CDR3: CASSLPSAETQYF. CDR3 DNA sequence: TGTGCCAGCAGCTTACCCTCTGCTGAGACCCAGTACTTC. Drawing the rest from reference TRBV7-9 and TRBJ2-5, the complete variable domain is DTGVSQNPRHKITKRGQNVTFRCDPISEHNRLYWYRQTLGQGPEFLTYFQNEAQLEKSRLLSDRFSAERPKGSFSTLEIQRTEQGDSAMYLCASSLPSAETQYFGPGTRLLVL.

Here the CDR3 reads CASSLLVKIREGNTEAFF. CDR3 coding DNA: TGTGCCAGCAGCTTATTAGTTAAAATCAGGGAGGGAAACACTGAAGCTTTCTTT. The gene calls are TRBV7-8 and TRBJ1-1; tentatively, D is TRBD1 (5 bases). CDR1 is SGHVS and CDR2 is FQNEAQ in the germline V gene. The CDR3 spans 18 residues. The ends were cut back, 2 bases at V and 2 bases at J, with 21 bases in the middle.

The V call is TRBV5-6, the J call TRBJ2-7, with a possible D match to TRBD2 (5 bases). This CDR3 region has 13 residues. V was trimmed by 5 bases and J by 2 bases, leaving 11 bases between them. Germline values: CDR1 SGHDT, CDR2 YYEEEE. The DNA for the CDR3 is TGTGCCAGCAGGGTACGGGGAACCTACGAGCAGTACGTC. As protein: CASRVRGTYEQYV.

This chain uses TRBV6-5 with TRBJ2-7; TRBD1 aligns across 7 bases. The length of the CDR3 is 14 residues. Germline assignment: CDR1 MNHEY and CDR2 SVGAGI. Trimming took 6 bases from V and 3 from J; bases not matched to a gene: 8. Here the CDR3 DNA reads TGTGCCAGCAGCCCCTCGACAGGGTACTACGAGCAGTACGTC. Encoded protein: CASSPSTGYYEQYV.

The rearrangement joins TRBV4-2 to TRBJ2-2, with TRBD2 matching over 7 bases. Per germline, CDR1 LGHNA and CDR2 YNFKEQ. V gave up 1 base and J gave up 6 bases; unmatched junction bases: 5. This CDR3 has 15 amino acids. The CDR3 bases are TGTGCCAGCAGCCAAGTAGAGCGGGGTGCCGGGGAGCTGTTTTTT. Translated, it gives CASSQVERGAGELFF.